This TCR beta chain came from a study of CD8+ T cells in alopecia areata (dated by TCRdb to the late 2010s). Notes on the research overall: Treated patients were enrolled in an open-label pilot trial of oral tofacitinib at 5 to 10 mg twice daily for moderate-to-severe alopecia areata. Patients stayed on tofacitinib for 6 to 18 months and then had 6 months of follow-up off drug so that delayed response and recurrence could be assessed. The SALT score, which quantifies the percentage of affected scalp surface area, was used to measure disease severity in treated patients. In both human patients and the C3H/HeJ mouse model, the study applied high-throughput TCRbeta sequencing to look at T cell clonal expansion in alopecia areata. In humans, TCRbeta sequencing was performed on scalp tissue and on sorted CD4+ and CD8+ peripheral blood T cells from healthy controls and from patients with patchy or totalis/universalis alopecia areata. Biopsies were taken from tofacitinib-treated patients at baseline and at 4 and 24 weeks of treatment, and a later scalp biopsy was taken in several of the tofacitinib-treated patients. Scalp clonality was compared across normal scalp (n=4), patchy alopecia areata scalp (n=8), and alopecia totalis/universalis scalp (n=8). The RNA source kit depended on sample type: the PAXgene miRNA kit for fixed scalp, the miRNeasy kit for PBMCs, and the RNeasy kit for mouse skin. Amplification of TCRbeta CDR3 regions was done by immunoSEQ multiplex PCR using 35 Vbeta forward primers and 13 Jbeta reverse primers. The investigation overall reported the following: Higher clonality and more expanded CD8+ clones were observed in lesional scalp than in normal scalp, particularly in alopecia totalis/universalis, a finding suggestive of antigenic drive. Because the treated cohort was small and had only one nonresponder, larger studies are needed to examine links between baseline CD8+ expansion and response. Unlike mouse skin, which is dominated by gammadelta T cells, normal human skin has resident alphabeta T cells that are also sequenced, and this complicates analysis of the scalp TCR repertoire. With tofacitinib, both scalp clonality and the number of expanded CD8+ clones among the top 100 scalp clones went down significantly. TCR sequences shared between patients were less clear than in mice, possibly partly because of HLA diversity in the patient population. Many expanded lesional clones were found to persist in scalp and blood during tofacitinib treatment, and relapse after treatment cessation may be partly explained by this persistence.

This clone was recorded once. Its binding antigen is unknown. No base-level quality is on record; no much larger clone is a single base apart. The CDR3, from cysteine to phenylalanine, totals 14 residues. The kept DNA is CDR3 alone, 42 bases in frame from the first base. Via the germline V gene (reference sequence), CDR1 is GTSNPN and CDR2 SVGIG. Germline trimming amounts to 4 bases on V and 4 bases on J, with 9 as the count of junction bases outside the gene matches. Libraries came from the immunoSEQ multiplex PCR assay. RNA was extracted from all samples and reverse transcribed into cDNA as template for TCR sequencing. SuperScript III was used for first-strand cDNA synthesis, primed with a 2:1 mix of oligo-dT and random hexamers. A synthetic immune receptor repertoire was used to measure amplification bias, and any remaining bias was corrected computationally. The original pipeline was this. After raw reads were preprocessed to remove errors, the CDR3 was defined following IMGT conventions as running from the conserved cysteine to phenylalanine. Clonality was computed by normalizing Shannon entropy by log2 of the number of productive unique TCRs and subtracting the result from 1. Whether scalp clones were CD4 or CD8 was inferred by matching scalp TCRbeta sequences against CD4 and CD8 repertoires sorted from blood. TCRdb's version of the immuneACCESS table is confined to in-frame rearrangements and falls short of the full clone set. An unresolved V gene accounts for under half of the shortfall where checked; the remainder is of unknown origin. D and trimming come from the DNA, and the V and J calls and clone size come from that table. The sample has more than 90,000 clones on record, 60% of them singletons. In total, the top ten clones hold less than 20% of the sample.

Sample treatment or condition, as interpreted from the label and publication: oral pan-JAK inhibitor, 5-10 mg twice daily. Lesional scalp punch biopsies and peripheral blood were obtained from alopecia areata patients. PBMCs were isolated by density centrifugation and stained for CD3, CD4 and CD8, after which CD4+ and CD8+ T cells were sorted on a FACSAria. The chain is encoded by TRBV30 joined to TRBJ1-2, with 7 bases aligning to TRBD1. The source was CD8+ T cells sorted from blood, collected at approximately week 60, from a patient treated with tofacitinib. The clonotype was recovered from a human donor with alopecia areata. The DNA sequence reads TGTGCCTGGAATTTGGGAGGACAGGTCTATGGCTACACCTTC. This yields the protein CAWNLGGQVYGYTF.